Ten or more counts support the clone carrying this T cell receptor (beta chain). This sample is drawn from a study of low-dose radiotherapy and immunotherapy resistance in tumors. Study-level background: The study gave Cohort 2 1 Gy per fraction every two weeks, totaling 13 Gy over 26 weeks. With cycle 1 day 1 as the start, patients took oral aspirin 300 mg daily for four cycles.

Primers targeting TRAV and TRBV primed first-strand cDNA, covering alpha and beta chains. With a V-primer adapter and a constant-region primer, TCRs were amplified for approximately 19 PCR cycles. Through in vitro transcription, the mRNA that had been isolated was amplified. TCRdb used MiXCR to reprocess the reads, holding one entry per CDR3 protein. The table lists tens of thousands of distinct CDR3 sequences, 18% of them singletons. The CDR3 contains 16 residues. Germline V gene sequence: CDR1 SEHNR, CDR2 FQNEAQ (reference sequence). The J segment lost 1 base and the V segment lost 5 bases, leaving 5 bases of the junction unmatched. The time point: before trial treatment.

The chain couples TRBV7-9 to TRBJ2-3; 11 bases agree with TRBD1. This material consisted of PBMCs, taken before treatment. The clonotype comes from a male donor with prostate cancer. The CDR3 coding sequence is TGTGCCAGCAGCGCCGGGACAGGGGGAGGCACAGATACGCAGTATTTT. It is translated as CASSAGTGGGTDTQYF.